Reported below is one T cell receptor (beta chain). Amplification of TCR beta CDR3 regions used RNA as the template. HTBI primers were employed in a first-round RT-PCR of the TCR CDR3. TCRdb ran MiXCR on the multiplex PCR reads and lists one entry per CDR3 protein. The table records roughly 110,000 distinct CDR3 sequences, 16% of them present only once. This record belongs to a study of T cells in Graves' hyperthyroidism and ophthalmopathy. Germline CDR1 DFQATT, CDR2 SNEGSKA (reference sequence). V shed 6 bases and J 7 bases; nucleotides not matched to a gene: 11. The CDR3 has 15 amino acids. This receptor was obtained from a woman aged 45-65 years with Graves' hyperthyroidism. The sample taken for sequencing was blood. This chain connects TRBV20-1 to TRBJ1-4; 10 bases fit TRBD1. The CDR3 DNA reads TGCAGTGCCCCCGGGACCGGGACAGGGGCTGAAAAACTGTTTTTT. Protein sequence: CSAPGTGTGAEKLFF.